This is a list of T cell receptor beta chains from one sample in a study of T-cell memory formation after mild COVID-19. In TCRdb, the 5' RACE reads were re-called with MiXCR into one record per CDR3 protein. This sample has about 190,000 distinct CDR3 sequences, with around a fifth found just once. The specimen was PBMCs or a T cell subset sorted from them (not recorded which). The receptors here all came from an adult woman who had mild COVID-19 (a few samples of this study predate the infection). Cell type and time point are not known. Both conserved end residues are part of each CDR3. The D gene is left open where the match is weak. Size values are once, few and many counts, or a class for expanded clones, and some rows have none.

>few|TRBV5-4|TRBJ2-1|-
CASSLEAAARGSYNEQFF
TGTGCCAGCAGCTTGGAGGCCGCAGCCCGTGGCTCCTACAATGAGCAGTTCTTC
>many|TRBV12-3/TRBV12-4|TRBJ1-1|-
CASSPEGNTEAFF
TGTGCCAGCAGCCCTGAGGGGAACACTGAAGCTTTCTTT
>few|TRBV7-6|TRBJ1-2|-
CASSLGAPYGYTF
TGTGCCAGCAGCTTGGGGGCCCCCTATGGCTACACCTTC
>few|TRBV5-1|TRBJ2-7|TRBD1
CASSDGQGYEQYF
TGCGCCAGCAGCGACGGACAGGGTTACGAGCAGTACTTC
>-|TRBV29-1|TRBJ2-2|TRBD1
CSVRDSNTGELFF
TGCAGCGTCCGGGACAGCAACACCGGGGAGCTGTTTTTT
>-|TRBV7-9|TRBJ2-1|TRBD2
CASSPEGLAGYNEQFF
TGTGCCAGCAGCCCTGAGGGACTAGCGGGTTACAATGAGCAGTTCTTC
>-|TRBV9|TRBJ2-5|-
CASSGGGGETQYF
TGTGCCAGCAGCGGCGGTGGGGGAGAGACCCAGTACTTC
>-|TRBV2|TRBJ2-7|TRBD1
CASSAGTGDGEQYF
TGTGCCAGCAGCGCAGGGACAGGGGATGGCGAGCAGTACTTC
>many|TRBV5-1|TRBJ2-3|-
CASSLGADVKQYF
TGCGCCAGCAGCTTGGGAGCGGATGTGAAGCAGTATTTT
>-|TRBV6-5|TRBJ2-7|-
CASSYLSQGSSYEQYF
TGTGCCAGCAGTTACCTCAGCCAGGGGAGCTCCTACGAGCAGTACTTC